The 15 T cell receptor beta chains given below trace back to one sample, sequenced in a study of CXCR3-negative and CXCR3-positive naive CD8 T cells. Whole-study results and caveats: CXCR3-positive naive cells had TRB CDR3s that were more hydrophobic than CXCR3-negative naive cells had.

Via 5' RACE with UMI labels, TRB cDNA libraries were prepared. TCRdb derives one entry per CDR3 protein from the 5' RACE reads, leaving out DNA. The specimen's table records over 50,000 distinct CDR3 sequences. Their antigen targets remain unknown. Input material: naive CXCR3+ CD8+ T cells from blood. Subset specified: CD45RO-CCR7+CD27+CD95- naive CD8+ T cells expressing CXCR3 (TNR3+). The receptors stem from a human donor in good health. Some clones in this sample may be carry-over from other donors' samples.

The chain combines TRBV20-1 with TRBJ2-3; with no DNA, the TCRdb D assignment of TRBD1 cannot be verified. Per germline, CDR1 DFQATT and CDR2 SNEGSKA (reference sequence). This CDR3 contains 16 residues. CDR3 residues: CSARDLGTEGSDTQYF.

The chain uses TRBV7-8 and TRBJ2-2; TCRdb selects TRBD1, and the lack of DNA leaves this call unchecked. This CDR3 region has 17 residues. Germline loops: CDR1 SGHVS, CDR2 FQNEAQ. CDR3 amino acids: CASSFPGTERNTGELFF.

The chain has TRBV9 and TRBJ2-7; TCRdb proposes TRBD1, but this gene call is untestable without DNA. This CDR3 region has 14 residues. Per the germline V gene, CDR1 is SGDLS and CDR2 is YYNGEE. The chain's CDR3 is CASSVGTGGTEQYF.

The chain recombines TRBV6-2 or TRBV6-3 with TRBJ2-1; the D call of TRBD2 rests on TCRdb alone, since no DNA is present to check it. From germline, CDR1 is MNHEY and CDR2 SVGEGT. The CDR3 is 16 residues long. The CDR3 region is CASTGSGLADRIEQFF.

This chain joins TRBV12-3 or TRBV12-4 and TRBJ1-1. The CDR3 totals 12 residues. The CDR3 loop reads CASSLLRTEAFF.

V is TRBV4-2 and J is TRBJ1-1. Germline CDR1 and CDR2: LGHNA and YNFKEQ. The CDR3 sequence is 18 residues long. This chain's CDR3 is CASSHLGSPSVMNTEAFF.

The V and J genes are TRBV27 and TRBJ2-4; TCRdb outputs TRBD1, but without DNA this stays unchecked. Germline V gene data show CDR1 as MNHEY and CDR2 as SMNVEV (reference sequence). The CDR3 is 12 amino acids. The CDR3 spells CASWDSKNIQYF.

The chain employs TRBV28 and TRBJ1-2; without DNA, the TCRdb call of TRBD1 cannot be checked. Germline V gives CDR1 MDHEN, CDR2 SYDVKM. The CDR3 runs to 16 residues. This CDR3 reads CASSAPHYRGDYGYTF.

CDR3 sequence: CATSTQDSNFYEQYF. This sequence joins TRBV15 and TRBJ2-7; the D call from TCRdb, TRBD1, cannot be confirmed without DNA. Germline CDR1 is LNHNV and CDR2 is YYDKDF (reference sequence). The CDR3 is 15 amino acids.

The rearrangement links TRBV29-1 to TRBJ2-3; the TCRdb call, TRBD1, lacks DNA for checking. CDR1 SQVTM and CDR2 ANQGSEA come from the germline V gene. There are 15 residues in the CDR3. The CDR3 reads CSGDGTDSSSDTQYF.

The rearrangement joins TRBV11-2 to TRBJ1-2; no DNA is available, so the TRBD1 call from TCRdb remains unchecked. The CDR3 contains 14 residues. Germline V gives CDR1 SGHAT, CDR2 FQNNGV. The CDR3 reads CASSNPGDPAGYTF.

J is TRBJ2-5 and V is TRBV29-1; there is no DNA to check the TCRdb D call of TRBD1. CDR1 SQVTM and CDR2 ANQGSEA come from the germline V gene. This CDR3 comprises 14 residues. CDR3 loop: CSVGQARYQETQYF.

CDR3: CASSLDGLIRQRYF. V gene TRBV7-9 combines with J gene TRBJ2-7. The CDR3 spans 14 residues. Germline V gene sequence: CDR1 SEHNR, CDR2 FQNEAQ (reference sequence).

The chain combines TRBV7-9 with TRBJ2-7. This CDR3 has 13 amino acids. In germline, CDR1 is SEHNR, CDR2 FQNEAQ (reference sequence). The CDR3 here is CASSQDNTYEQYF.

V and J are TRBV6-2 or TRBV6-3 and TRBJ1-4; without DNA, the TCRdb call of TRBD1 cannot be checked. The CDR3 spans 16 residues. CDR1 and CDR2 (germline): MNHEY, SVGEGT. CDR3 sequence: CASSWNQGQVNEKLFF.